The 5 T cell receptor beta chains reported below all come from one sample, sequenced in a study of T cell responses to AZD1222 COVID-19 vaccine. Some clones are missing from TCRdb's copy, which holds only in-frame ones; the method was immunoSEQ multiplex PCR. The sample includes 45,000 to 55,000 clones, around 84% of them seen just once. The source material was peripheral blood, sampled on day 0 of AZD1222 vaccination. The receptors were sampled from an adult in good health.

The chain couples TRBV6-5 to TRBJ2-1, with unresolved D. Trimming took 6 bases from V and 5 from J, leaving 5 bases between them. Looked up from germline, CDR1 is MNHEY and CDR2 is SVGAGI. The CDR3 extends over 11 amino acids. The CDR3 DNA reads TGTGCCAGCAGACTAAACAATGAGCAGTTCTTC. Translating gives CASRLNNEQFF.

Only a few counts were recorded for this clone. The rearrangement joins TRBV6-5 to TRBJ1-1; D unclear. Per the germline V gene, CDR1 is MNHEY and CDR2 is SVGAGI. CDR3 length: 13 residues. V shed 2 bases and J shed 3 bases, with 7 bases lying between them. This CDR3 is CASSYGPDTEAFF. As DNA, the CDR3 is TGTGCCAGCAGTTACGGTCCGGACACTGAAGCTTTCTTT.

CDR3 in DNA: TGCGCCAGCAGCTTGGACAACAATCAGCCCCAGCATTTT. It is translated as CASSLDNNQPQHF. The chain is built from TRBV5-1 and TRBJ1-5; no firm D call. Per the germline V gene, CDR1 is SGHRS and CDR2 is YFSETQ. The CDR3 totals 13 residues. With 0 bases removed from V and 3 bases from J, the gap between germline ends came to 4 bases.

The rearrangement joins TRBV19 to TRBJ1-1; unclear D gene. CDR1 is LNHDA and CDR2 is SQIVND in the germline V gene (reference sequence). V lost 6 bases and J 1 base, leaving 9 bases between the germline ends. The CDR3 loop spans 13 amino acids. In nucleotides, the CDR3 is TGTGCCAGTAGCACCGTTCGGAACACTGAAGCTTTCTTT. It yields the protein CASSTVRNTEAFF.

This clone has just a few counts. The rearrangement uses TRBV9 and TRBJ1-2; 9 bases line up with TRBD1. After removal of 2 bases from V and 5 bases from J, the junction contained 7 bases not matched to a gene. The germline V gene encodes CDR1 SGDLS and CDR2 YYNGEE. This CDR3 has 15 amino acids. CDR3 sequence (DNA): TGTGCCAGCAGCGTCGGGACAGGGATTATGTATGGCTACACCTTC. Its protein product is CASSVGTGIMYGYTF.